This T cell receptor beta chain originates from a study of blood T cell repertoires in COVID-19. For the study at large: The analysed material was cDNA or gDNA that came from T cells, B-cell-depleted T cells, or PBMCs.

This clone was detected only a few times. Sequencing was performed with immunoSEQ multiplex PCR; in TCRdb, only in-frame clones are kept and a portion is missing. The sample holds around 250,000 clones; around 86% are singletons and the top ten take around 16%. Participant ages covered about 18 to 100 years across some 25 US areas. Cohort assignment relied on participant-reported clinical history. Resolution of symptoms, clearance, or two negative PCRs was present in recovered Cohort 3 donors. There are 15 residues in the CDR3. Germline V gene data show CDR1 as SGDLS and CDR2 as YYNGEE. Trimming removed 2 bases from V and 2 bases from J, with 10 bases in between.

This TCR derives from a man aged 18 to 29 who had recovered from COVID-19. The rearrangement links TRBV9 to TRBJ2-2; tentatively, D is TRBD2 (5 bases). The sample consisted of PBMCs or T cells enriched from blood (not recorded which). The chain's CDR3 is CASSVSGINTGELFF. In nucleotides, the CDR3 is TGTGCCAGCAGCGTGTCCGGGATCAACACCGGGGAGCTGTTTTTT.